This T cell receptor beta chain was observed in a study of long-term antiretroviral therapy in people with HIV. General study results and limits: HIV repertoires spanned tighter CDR3 length ranges than controls did. Sampling of blood ran from the mid-2000s to the late 2010s, and older ART regimens were possibly in use. The study found that diversity rose after ART but stayed below transplant donor controls.

Germline CDR1 MNHNY, CDR2 SVGAGI (reference sequence). Between the trimmed V and J ends, which lost 6 bases and 12 bases, there was a span of 15 bases. This CDR3 is 12 amino acids long. Assay version v3.0 of immunoSEQ was used, and it was run at survey level. Each sample aimed for about 35,000-50,000 sequenced T-cell genomes. Data came from immunoSEQ multiplex PCR; TCRdb stores just in-frame clones and leaves some out. The data contain around 17,000 clones, around 80% of them singletons. As concerns this clone: Its target is unknown.

V and J are TRBV6-6 and TRBJ2-1; no clear D gene. This receptor was obtained from a man aged 18 to 30 with HIV. This specimen consisted of unsorted PBMCs, obtained 0.1 years after starting antiretroviral therapy. The CDR3, as DNA: TGTGCCAGCAGCCCGGCCCGAAACAGGCAGTTCTTC. Translation gives CASSPARNRQFF.